Shown below are 24 T cell receptor beta chains from a single sample sequenced in a study of T cell changes during pregnancy in multiple sclerosis. Profiled with immunoSEQ multiplex PCR; TCRdb holds only in-frame clones, not every one. In the table there are 95,000 to 100,000 clones, about 92% of which are singletons. This material consisted of peripheral blood, taken after pregnancy. The receptors were sampled from a female donor in good health, enrolled as a control in a pregnancy study.

V gene TRBV19 combines with J gene TRBJ2-7; tentatively, D is TRBD1 (6 bases). V dropped 2 bases and J dropped 3 bases, with 23 bases sitting between them. CDR1 LNHDA and CDR2 SQIVND come from the germline V gene (reference sequence). The CDR3 length is 18 residues. In DNA form, the CDR3 reads TGTGCCAGTAGTATATCTCTCCTTACAGGGCAAACCCTCTACGAGCAGTACTTC. It codes for CASSISLLTGQTLYEQYF.

This sequence joins TRBV5-5 and TRBJ2-6; TRBD1 matches 11 bases. Germline-derived CDR1 and CDR2 are SGHKS and YYEKEE (reference sequence). There are 17 residues in the CDR3. V lost 4 bases and J lost 2; bases outside the gene matches: 5. As DNA, the CDR3 is TGTGCCAGCAGCCCGGGACAGGGGGACCCTGGGGCCAACGTCCTGACTTTC. Translating gives CASSPGQGDPGANVLTF.

The V and J genes are TRBV5-4 and TRBJ1-1; D is undetermined. V was cut by 4 bases and J by 2 bases, with 24 bases left in between. The CDR3 is 18 amino acids. From germline, CDR1 is SGHNT and CDR2 YYREEE (reference sequence). CDR3 sequence (DNA): TGTGCCAGCAGCCTCACAACCATCAAGTGGCAAATAAACACTGAAGCTTTCTTT. This codes for CASSLTTIKWQINTEAFF. Full variable domain (remainder filled in from reference TRBV5-4 and TRBJ1-1): ETGVTQSPTHLIKTRGQQVTLRCSSQSGHNTVSWYQQALGQGPQFIFQYYREEENGRGNFPPRFSGLQFPNYSSELNVNALELDDSALYLCASSLTTIKWQINTEAFFGQGTRLTVV.

The J gene is TRBJ2-3, the V gene TRBV4-1, with D perhaps matching TRBD2 (7 bases). The V and J ends lost 4 bases and 4 bases respectively, with 18 bases between them. The CDR3 contains 16 residues. The germline CDR1 and CDR2 sequences are MGHRA and YSYEKL. The CDR3, as DNA: TGCGCCAGCAGCCCAAGACTAACAGGGAGGGCAGATACGCAGTATTTT. Translated: CASSPRLTGRADTQYF.

The V and J genes are TRBV10-3 and TRBJ2-2; 11 bases are a match to TRBD1. Germline V gene lookup returns CDR1 ENHRY and CDR2 SYGVKD. The junction had 6 bases not matched to a gene; V was cut back by 4 bases and J by 8 bases. The CDR3 spans 15 residues. CDR3 sequence (DNA): TGTGCCATCAGTGGGACAGGGGGCTCGAGAGGGGAGCTGTTTTTT. Translation: CAISGTGGSRGELFF.

The gene calls are TRBV9 and TRBJ2-3; no clear D gene. The CDR3 contains 13 residues. Germline CDR1 is SGDLS and CDR2 is YYNGEE. V dropped 4 bases and J dropped 1 base, with 7 bases sitting between them. DNA of the CDR3: TGTGCCAGCAGCCTTAGTGGCACAGATACGCAGTATTTT. This translates into CASSLSGTDTQYF.

The chain joins TRBV5-1 to TRBJ1-3; D is possibly TRBD1 (5 bases). The CDR3 covers 17 residues. Trimming cost V 5 bases and J 0 bases, with 18 bases left between them. Germline CDR1 SGHRS, CDR2 YFSETQ. The DNA of the CDR3 is TGCGCCAGCAGTACCACCTCGGGGGAGGACTCTGGAAACACCATATATTTT. Its protein is CASSTTSGEDSGNTIYF. Combining the CDR3 with reference TRBV5-1 and TRBJ1-3 gives the whole variable domain KAGVTQTPRYLIKTRGQQVTLSCSPISGHRSVSWYQQTPGQGLQFLFEYFSETQRNKGNFPGRFSGRQFSNSRSEMNVSTLELGDSALYLCASSTTSGEDSGNTIYFGEGSWLTVV.

This clone was counted a single time. The CDR3 DNA reads TGTGCCAGTAGTAACGGGGGGAGCTCCTACAATGAGCAGTTCTTC. Translating it yields CASSNGGSSYNEQFF. The J gene is TRBJ2-1, the V gene TRBV19, with TRBD2 identical over 7 bases. Unmatched junction bases numbered 3, after V lost 4 bases and J lost 0 bases. The germline CDR1 and CDR2 sequences are LNHDA and SQIVND (reference sequence). This CDR3 region has 15 residues.

This clone was seen a single time. The CDR3 region is CASSLPSLEQFF. CDR3 bases: TGTGCCAGCAGCTTGCCTAGCCTGGAGCAGTTCTTC. The chain is built from TRBV5-8 and TRBJ2-1, with TRBD2 as a possible D gene (5 bases). Looked up from germline, CDR1 is SGHTS and CDR2 is YDEGEE. V lost 1 base and J lost 10, with 9 bases in between. The CDR3 extends over 12 amino acids.

This sequence joins TRBV19 and TRBJ2-1; 12 nucleotides line up with TRBD2. V lost 4 bases to trimming and J lost 4 bases; unmatched junction nucleotides: 8. The CDR3 is 17 amino acids. Germline-derived CDR1 and CDR2 are LNHDA and SQIVND (reference sequence). DNA for the CDR3: TGTGCCAGTAGTAATGGGGCCGGGACTAGCGGGTACAATGAGCAGTTCTTC. As protein: CASSNGAGTSGYNEQFF.

For the CDR3, the DNA is TGTGCCAGCACCCCGGCAGGGACTACCACGTACAATGAGCAGTTCTTC. It encodes CASTPAGTTTYNEQFF. This rearrangement joins TRBV7-2 to TRBJ2-1, with 7 positions matching TRBD2. CDR1 and CDR2 from the germline V gene are SGHTA and FQGNSA. The V and J ends lost 7 bases and 4 bases, in that order; junction bases with no gene match: 13. The length of the CDR3 is 16 residues.

V usage is TRBV19 and J usage is TRBJ1-1, with TRBD1 identical over 8 bases. V was clipped by 5 bases and J by 1 base; unmatched bases: 6. The CDR3 is made up of 15 amino acids. Germline loops: CDR1 LNHDA, CDR2 SQIVND (reference sequence). Written as DNA, the CDR3 is TGTGCCAGTAGTGCCGGACAGGGAGGGAACACTGAAGCTTTCTTT. The encoded protein is CASSAGQGGNTEAFF.

V usage is TRBV5-4 and J usage is TRBJ2-5; no firm D call. Per the germline V gene, CDR1 is SGHNT and CDR2 is YYREEE (reference sequence). V was cut by 0 bases and J by 1 base, with 7 bases left in between. There are 14 residues in the CDR3. CDR3 loop: CASSLETRQETQYF. The CDR3 DNA follows: TGTGCCAGCAGCTTGGAGACTCGCCAAGAGACCCAGTACTTC.

The V gene is TRBV6-1, the J gene TRBJ1-4, with a possible D match to TRBD1 (5 bases). CDR3 length: 14 amino acids. Between the trimmed V and J ends, which lost 3 bases and 3 bases, there was a span of 8 bases. CDR1 is MNHNS, CDR2 SASEGT, per germline. CDR3 in amino acids: CASSDPGANEKLFF. CDR3 in DNA: TGTGCCAGCAGTGACCCGGGGGCTAATGAAAAACTGTTTTTT.

This clone showed up just a few times. This sequence joins TRBV2 and TRBJ1-5; the D is unclear. This CDR3 is built from 12 residues. In germline, CDR1 is SNHLY, CDR2 FYNNEI. V lost 6 bases, J lost 3 bases, and 6 bases lay in between. The CDR3 region has the DNA TGTGCCAGCAGACAGAACAATCAGCCCCAGCATTTT. This gives the protein CASRQNNQPQHF.

This clone was detected once. The chain combines TRBV7-2 with TRBJ1-2; D is ambiguous. The V end lost 5 bases, the J end lost 5 bases, and 15 bases lay between the germline ends. From germline, CDR1 is SGHTA and CDR2 FQGNSA. This CDR3 spans 14 amino acids. CDR3 loop: CASSPGSGGYGYTF. The CDR3 coding sequence is TGTGCCAGCAGCCCCGGATCCGGCGGGTATGGCTACACCTTC.

The rearrangement links TRBV6-1 to TRBJ1-4; the match to TRBD1 covers 8 bases. The trim removed 8 bases at V and 8 bases at J, leaving 1 base unmatched. CDR1 MNHNS and CDR2 SASEGT come from the germline V gene. The CDR3 consists of 11 residues. The CDR3, as DNA: TGTGCCAGCCGGGACAGGGAAAAACTGTTTTTT. This translates into CASRDREKLFF.

The V gene is TRBV30, the J gene TRBJ1-6; D not certain. CDR1 and CDR2 (germline): GTSNPN, SVGIG (reference sequence). The V and J ends lost 3 bases and 12 bases respectively, with 12 bases between them. The CDR3 runs 12 residues. The CDR3, as DNA: TGTGCCTGGAGAGGGAGGTCGGGACCCCTCCACTTT. This gives the protein CAWRGRSGPLHF.

The chain employs TRBV27 and TRBJ2-1; TRBD1 agrees at 8 bases. The CDR3 loop spans 15 amino acids. J was trimmed by 4 bases and V by 2 bases; bases with no gene match: 4. Looked up from germline, CDR1 is MNHEY and CDR2 is SMNVEV (reference sequence). The CDR3 coding sequence is TGTGCCAGCAGTTTAGCACGACAGGGGTACAATGAGCAGTTCTTC. Amino acids: CASSLARQGYNEQFF.

V is TRBV25-1 and J is TRBJ2-7, with TRBD1 identical over 7 bases. Germline loops: CDR1 MGHDK, CDR2 SYGVNS. The CDR3 loop spans 13 amino acids. Unmatched junction bases numbered 5, after V lost 3 bases and J lost 6 bases. The CDR3 protein is CASSEAQGPEQYF. CDR3 bases: TGTGCCAGCAGTGAGGCACAGGGGCCCGAGCAGTACTTC.

The chain is built from TRBV7-3 and TRBJ2-7, with a possible D match to TRBD1 (5 bases). The CDR3 consists of 15 residues. The V and J ends lost 2 bases and 4 bases respectively, with 15 bases between them. The germline V gene has CDR1 SGHTA and CDR2 FQGTGA. CDR3 in amino acids: CASSLGPGPSYEQYF. For the CDR3, the DNA is TGTGCCAGCAGCTTAGGGCCAGGGCCCTCTTACGAGCAGTACTTC. Together with reference TRBV7-3 and TRBJ2-7, the CDR3 gives the full variable domain: GAGVSQTPSNKVTEKGKYVELRCDPISGHTALYWYRQSLGQGPEFLIYFQGTGAADDSGLPNDRFFAVRPEGSVSTLKIQRTERGDSAVYLCASSLGPGPSYEQYFGPGTRLTVT.

V gene TRBV5-6 combines with J gene TRBJ1-5; no clear D. The CDR3 runs to 13 residues. Germline-derived CDR1 and CDR2 are SGHDT and YYEEEE. Between the trimmed V and J ends, which lost 2 bases and 1 base, there was a span of 4 bases. The CDR3 region is CASSFQSNQPQHF. The CDR3 bases are TGTGCCAGCAGCTTTCAAAGCAATCAGCCCCAGCATTTT.

This chain joins TRBV2 and TRBJ1-3; D is ambiguous. CDR3 size: 14 residues. The ends were cut back, 6 bases at V and 3 bases at J, with 12 bases in the middle. Germline loops: CDR1 SNHLY, CDR2 FYNNEI. The CDR3 spells CASRFRGNGNTIYF. DNA for the CDR3: TGTGCCAGCAGATTCCGCGGTAATGGAAACACCATATATTTT.

This clone was counted between two and nine times. The chain couples TRBV18 to TRBJ1-2; 9 positions agree with TRBD1. J gave up 4 bases and V 3 bases, and 3 bases lay outside the gene matches. Germline V gives CDR1 KGHSH, CDR2 LQKENI. This CDR3 region has 14 residues. This chain's CDR3 is CASSPGQGSYGYTF. The CDR3 region has the DNA TGTGCCAGCTCACCGGGACAGGGAAGCTATGGCTACACCTTC.